This T cell receptor beta chain originates from a study of blood T cell repertoires in COVID-19. Study details: Samples taken during acute and convalescent COVID-19 were collected in the United States, Italy and Spain. T cells, B-cell-depleted T cells, or PBMCs provided the cDNA or gDNA that served as material.

Germline V gene sequence: CDR1 MDHEN, CDR2 SYDVKM. This CDR3 spans 15 amino acids. With V trimmed by 5 bases and J by 4 bases, 10 bases remained unmatched. In the source study's methods: Quantification of nucleated cells was approximated via reference gene primer amplification. The data were produced by immunoSEQ multiplex PCR, yet TCRdb's version contains in-frame clones alone and is incomplete. V and J calls and clone size are copied from that table; D and trimming were computed from the DNA. The data show nearly 110,000 clones, about 91% seen once. The rearrangement links TRBV28 to TRBJ1-1, with 7 bases matching TRBD1. This clonotype was obtained from a man between 50 and 59 years old with active or convalescent COVID-19. The specimen was peripheral blood. The CDR3 reads CASSETGNMGTEAFF. In nucleotides, the CDR3 is TGTGCCAGCAGTGAGACAGGGAACATGGGCACTGAAGCTTTCTTT.